This passage covers 8 T cell receptor beta chains from one sample sequenced in a study of cytomegalovirus exposure and HLA in healthy donors (dated by TCRdb to 2016 to 2017). Libraries were built with the immunoSEQ multiplex PCR assay. Entries here come from immuneACCESS through TCRdb and include only in-frame sequences with V and J called. Some clones fail to appear in such tables; in the studies checked, an unresolved V gene covers under half of the shortfall, and the cause of the remainder is unknown. The sample table contains 150,000 to 200,000 clones; only one count was recorded for 81% of them. The ten largest clones represent around 1.2% of the sample. Sequenced sample: PBMCs. The receptors were gathered from a woman in her thirties in good health and CMV-seronegative.

The V call is TRBV18, the J call TRBJ2-7; TRBD1 matches 7 bases. CDR1 and CDR2 (germline): KGHSH, LQKENI. This CDR3 contains 16 residues. J gave up 6 bases and V 3 bases, and 14 bases lay outside the gene matches. The CDR3 region has the DNA TGTGCCAGCTCACCCTACCCGAGGGGGCTCGGTGGCGAGCAGTACTTC. This translates into CASSPYPRGLGGEQYF.

The chain is built from TRBV6-1 and TRBJ1-1, with a tentative D call TRBD1 (6 bases). The CDR3 totals 16 residues. V lost 1 base to trimming and J lost 6 bases, with 18 bases between them. CDR1 MNHNS and CDR2 SASEGT come from the germline V gene. The CDR3 DNA is TGTGCCAGCAGTGAAGTTCGGTATATAGGGGGACCTGAAGCTTTCTTT. As protein: CASSEVRYIGGPEAFF.

V usage is TRBV27 and J usage is TRBJ1-1; D might be TRBD1 (6 bases). Germline-derived CDR1 and CDR2 are MNHEY and SMNVEV (reference sequence). The V end was cut by 7 bases, the J end by 0 bases, with 24 bases between. The CDR3 has 18 residues. The CDR3 here is CASTLALTGGAMNTEAFF. CDR3 in DNA: TGTGCCAGCACCCTGGCCCTTACGGGGGGCGCGATGAACACTGAAGCTTTCTTT.

This clone was picked up a small number of times. At one end, the junction sequence differs from germline, possibly due to a read error. The J gene is TRBJ1-2, the V gene TRBV6-1, with TRBD1 matching over 8 bases. The CDR3 is 16 amino acids. Germline loops: CDR1 MNHNS, CDR2 SASEGT. The CDR3 region is CASREGQGRILYGYTF. The CDR3 nucleotides are TGTGCCAGCAGGGAAGGACAGGGTCGCATACTGTATGGCTACACCTTC.

The V call is TRBV5-1, the J call TRBJ1-2; D call uncertain. The ends were cut back, 3 bases at V and 8 bases at J, with 14 bases in the middle. From germline, CDR1 is SGHRS and CDR2 YFSETQ. The CDR3 consists of 13 residues. The CDR3 reads CASSWPGEGGYTF. The CDR3 coding sequence is TGCGCCAGCAGCTGGCCCGGAGAGGGCGGCTACACCTTC.

The chain combines TRBV27 with TRBJ2-3; D might be TRBD2 (5 bases). The CDR3 sequence is 13 residues long. Germline V gene sequence: CDR1 MNHEY, CDR2 SMNVEV (reference sequence). V lost 1 base and J lost 5, with 7 bases in between. The CDR3 DNA sequence: TGTGCCAGCAGTTTATTCGGGGTAGATACGCAGTATTTT. It codes for CASSLFGVDTQYF.

The chain carries TRBV6-1 and TRBJ1-2, with D possibly matching TRBD1 (6 bases). Germline lookup yields CDR1 MNHNS and CDR2 SASEGT. This CDR3 region has 14 residues. The germline V and J ends were trimmed by 3 bases and 5 bases, with 13 bases remaining between them. Here the CDR3 reads CASSEVGGAYGYTF. The CDR3 DNA follows: TGTGCCAGCAGTGAGGTCGGGGGGGCATATGGCTACACCTTC.

This rearrangement joins TRBV4-1 to TRBJ1-5; TRBD1 is a possible D gene (5 bases). V was clipped by 0 bases and J by 0 bases, with 12 bases between them. The germline V gene has CDR1 MGHRA and CDR2 YSYEKL. The CDR3 runs 17 residues. CDR3 in DNA: TGCGCCAGCAGCCAAGATTTTGACAGATCTAGCAATCAGCCCCAGCATTTT. Protein: CASSQDFDRSSNQPQHF.